There are a few counts of the clone carrying this T cell receptor beta chain. Its antigen remains unknown. This record belongs to a study of long-term antiretroviral therapy in people with HIV. Germline V CDR1 and CDR2: MDHEN, SYDVKM. The CDR3 is 15 amino acids. The J segment lost 10 bases and the V segment lost 4 bases, leaving 11 bases of the junction unmatched. Version v3.0 of the immunoSEQ assay ran at survey level. Sequencing was directed toward 40,000-50,000 T-cell genomes in each sample. Generated by immunoSEQ multiplex PCR, the TCRdb table keeps only in-frame clones and is missing some. Of about 36,000 clones in the sample, 80% were seen once. The study's findings and limits: Dominating the repertoire at all time points were the clones that expanded before ART. After ART, diversity increased yet remained lower than transplant donor controls.

Sequencing used unsorted PBMCs, obtained 3.4 years after starting antiretroviral therapy. The chain couples TRBV28 to TRBJ1-4; 8 nucleotides align to TRBD1. The TCR sequence derives from a man aged 25-45 years with HIV. In nucleotides, the CDR3 is TGTGCCAGCAGTTCCTCCGGGACAGGAGGTGGAAAACTGTTTTTT. It is translated as CASSSSGTGGGKLFF.